The clone carrying this T cell receptor beta chain was counted a few times. Its antigen is undetermined. The sample originates from a study of human T cells and chemical hapten exposure. Study outcomes and limitations: Relative to controls, expanded TCRs formed significantly more large CDR3 similarity clusters.

It was the library that attached unique molecular identifiers to individual cDNA molecules. The authors' processing: Individual samples carried between about 23,224 and 750,000 TCRs, with 95,638 as the median. TCRdb reprocessed the RACE reads with MiXCR, giving one entry per CDR3 protein. The V and J calls, along with clone size, are taken from TCRdb and not from the paper's own processing. Found here are roughly 200,000 distinct CDR3 sequences, about 22% of them singletons; the top ten hold 6.7%. V was cut by 6 bases and J by 10 bases, with 10 bases left in between. The CDR3 spans 11 residues. Per germline, CDR1 SGHTA and CDR2 FQGNSA. Time point specified: patch test 1, 2 weeks after DPC sensitization. Treatment given: therapeutic diphenylcyclopropenone sensitization with weekly scalp DPC.

This sequence was found in a woman in her fifties or sixties with alopecia areata. Some clones in this sample may be carry-over from other donors' samples. This sequence joins TRBV7-2 and TRBJ2-1; D perhaps matches TRBD1 (5 bases). Material: whole blood, obtained in connection with sensitization to the hapten diphenylcyclopropenone (DPC). As DNA, the CDR3 is TGTGCCAGCAGTGTGGGGCCCGAGCAGTTCTTC. It encodes CASSVGPEQFF.